The rows below give T cell receptor beta chains drawn from one sample of a study of CD8 T cells in Susac syndrome. TCRdb redid the calling of the immunoSEQ multiplex PCR reads with MiXCR, one entry per CDR3 protein. The sample includes approximately 150,000 distinct CDR3 sequences, 80% to 85% seen only once; the top ten take 0.45% to 0.6%. The specimen was CD8+ T cells from PBMCs. These receptors all stem from a human donor with multiple sclerosis. CDR3s include the opening cysteine and the closing phenylalanine or tryptophan. The D gene is left open where the match is weak. Not every row has a clone size; where given, it reads once, few, many or a size class.

j_gene: TRBJ1-1; d_gene: NA; v_gene: TRBV19; abundance: NA; CDR3aa: CASNPRDLYTEAFF; CDR3nt: TGTGCCAGTAACCCGCGAGACCTCTACACTGAAGCTTTCTTT
j_gene: TRBJ2-2; d_gene: NA; v_gene: TRBV24-1; abundance: NA; CDR3aa: CATEHSNTGELFF; CDR3nt: TGTGCCACAGAACATTCGAACACCGGGGAGCTGTTTTTT
j_gene: TRBJ2-1; d_gene: NA; v_gene: TRBV7-9; abundance: NA; CDR3aa: CASSPRRRNEQFF; CDR3nt: TGTGCCAGCAGCCCCAGAAGACGCAATGAGCAGTTCTTC
j_gene: TRBJ1-5; d_gene: TRBD1; v_gene: TRBV12-3/TRBV12-4; abundance: NA; CDR3aa: CASSPGTGRGLFGNQPQHF; CDR3nt: TGTGCCAGCAGTCCCGGGACAGGGAGGGGTTTATTCGGCAATCAGCCCCAGCATTTT
j_gene: TRBJ2-1; d_gene: TRBD1; v_gene: TRBV12-3/TRBV12-4; abundance: NA; CDR3aa: CASSIRDRVTGEQFF; CDR3nt: TGTGCCAGCAGTATCCGGGACAGGGTCACAGGTGAGCAGTTCTTC
j_gene: TRBJ2-2; d_gene: NA; v_gene: TRBV5-1; abundance: NA; CDR3aa: CASSLARGSTGELFF; CDR3nt: TGCGCCAGCAGCTTGGCCCGGGGATCCACCGGGGAGCTGTTTTTT
j_gene: TRBJ2-2; d_gene: NA; v_gene: TRBV6-1; abundance: once; CDR3aa: CAFKQENTGELFF; CDR3nt: TGTGCCTTCAAACAGGAAAACACCGGGGAGCTGTTTTTT
j_gene: TRBJ2-3; d_gene: TRBD2; v_gene: TRBV4-1; abundance: once; CDR3aa: CASSQEAGGSTDTQYF; CDR3nt: TGCGCCAGCAGCCAAGAAGCGGGGGGATCGACAGATACGCAGTATTTT
j_gene: TRBJ2-1; d_gene: TRBD2; v_gene: TRBV6-5; abundance: NA; CDR3aa: CASSPGRALVEQFF; CDR3nt: TGTGCCAGCAGTCCCGGGAGGGCCTTAGTTGAGCAGTTCTTC
j_gene: TRBJ1-5; d_gene: NA; v_gene: TRBV4-2; abundance: few; CDR3aa: CASSQDLASNQPQHF; CDR3nt: TGTGCCAGCAGCCAAGATTTGGCCAGCAATCAGCCCCAGCATTTT
j_gene: TRBJ2-6; d_gene: NA; v_gene: TRBV5-6; abundance: NA; CDR3aa: CASSLVRGRSGANVLTF; CDR3nt: TGTGCCAGCAGCTTGGTTAGGGGACGCTCTGGGGCCAACGTCCTGACTTTC
j_gene: TRBJ2-1; d_gene: NA; v_gene: TRBV7-3; abundance: NA; CDR3aa: CASSPDGWNEQFF; CDR3nt: TGTGCCAGCAGTCCGGACGGTTGGAATGAGCAGTTCTTC
j_gene: TRBJ1-2; d_gene: NA; v_gene: TRBV5-4; abundance: NA; CDR3aa: CASSLAEGEKVMYGYTF; CDR3nt: TGTGCCAGCAGCTTGGCCGAGGGGGAAAAAGTTATGTATGGCTACACCTTC
j_gene: TRBJ2-1; d_gene: TRBD2; v_gene: TRBV6-2/TRBV6-3; abundance: NA; CDR3aa: CASTPGLAGDEQFF; CDR3nt: TGTGCCAGCACCCCTGGACTAGCGGGCGATGAGCAGTTCTTC
j_gene: TRBJ1-2; d_gene: NA; v_gene: TRBV5-4; abundance: NA; CDR3aa: CASSLEGGYGYTF; CDR3nt: TGTGCCAGCAGCTTGGAGGGAGGCTATGGCTACACCTTC
j_gene: TRBJ1-1; d_gene: NA; v_gene: TRBV24-1; abundance: NA; CDR3aa: CATSDGGLNTEAFF; CDR3nt: TGTGCCACCAGTGACGGGGGATTGAACACTGAAGCTTTCTTT
j_gene: TRBJ2-1; d_gene: NA; v_gene: TRBV27; abundance: once; CDR3aa: CASTIGVGHNEQFF; CDR3nt: TGTGCCAGCACCATAGGGGTAGGACACAATGAGCAGTTCTTC
j_gene: TRBJ2-3; d_gene: NA; v_gene: TRBV28; abundance: NA; CDR3aa: CASSFSRVGRGDTQYF; CDR3nt: TGTGCCAGCAGTTTTAGCAGGGTAGGCCGGGGAGATACGCAGTATTTT
j_gene: TRBJ2-3; d_gene: NA; v_gene: TRBV12-3/TRBV12-4; abundance: NA; CDR3aa: CASKGGGGVKYF; CDR3nt: TGTGCCAGCAAAGGGGGCGGGGGCGTGAAGTATTTT
j_gene: TRBJ2-1; d_gene: NA; v_gene: TRBV5-6; abundance: NA; CDR3aa: CASRIGSEQFF; CDR3nt: TGTGCCAGCAGGATAGGTAGTGAGCAGTTCTTC
j_gene: TRBJ2-2; d_gene: TRBD2; v_gene: TRBV12-3/TRBV12-4; abundance: NA; CDR3aa: CASSLDRLAGDTGELFF; CDR3nt: TGTGCCAGCAGTTTAGATCGGCTAGCGGGGGACACCGGGGAGCTGTTTTTT
j_gene: TRBJ1-1; d_gene: TRBD1; v_gene: TRBV5-1; abundance: NA; CDR3aa: CASRPDRGFTNTEAFF; CDR3nt: TGCGCCAGCAGACCGGACAGGGGGTTTACGAACACTGAAGCTTTCTTT
j_gene: TRBJ2-5; d_gene: TRBD2; v_gene: TRBV3-1; abundance: once; CDR3aa: CASNDGDYEETQYF; CDR3nt: TGTGCCAGCAACGACGGGGACTACGAGGAGACCCAGTACTTC
j_gene: TRBJ1-5; d_gene: NA; v_gene: TRBV4-1; abundance: NA; CDR3aa: CASRQVLGSNQPQHF; CDR3nt: TGCGCCAGCAGACAAGTGCTAGGGAGCAATCAGCCCCAGCATTTT
j_gene: TRBJ2-1; d_gene: NA; v_gene: TRBV6-1; abundance: NA; CDR3aa: CASSEVHTGWTLYNEQFF; CDR3nt: TGTGCCAGCAGTGAAGTCCACACAGGGTGGACCCTATACAATGAGCAGTTCTTC
j_gene: TRBJ1-1; d_gene: NA; v_gene: TRBV21-1; abundance: NA; CDR3aa: CASSKDQGEPNTEAFF; CDR3nt: TGTGCCAGCAGCAAAGACCAGGGGGAACCGAACACTGAAGCTTTCTTT
j_gene: TRBJ1-3; d_gene: NA; v_gene: TRBV3-1; abundance: NA; CDR3aa: CASSQAGRFSGNTIYF; CDR3nt: TGTGCCAGCAGCCAGGCCGGCAGGTTCTCTGGAAACACCATATATTTT
j_gene: TRBJ2-7; d_gene: NA; v_gene: TRBV10-3; abundance: few; CDR3aa: CAISDSVRGRIYEQYF; CDR3nt: TGTGCCATCAGTGACTCGGTACGAGGCAGGATTTACGAGCAGTACTTC
j_gene: TRBJ2-1; d_gene: TRBD2; v_gene: TRBV20-1; abundance: NA; CDR3aa: CSAISGIYNEQFF; CDR3nt: TGCAGTGCTATTAGCGGGATATACAATGAGCAGTTCTTC
j_gene: TRBJ2-1; d_gene: NA; v_gene: TRBV19; abundance: NA; CDR3aa: CASSMGYRSSYNEQFF; CDR3nt: TGTGCCAGTAGTATGGGCTACCGGAGCTCCTACAATGAGCAGTTCTTC
j_gene: TRBJ2-2; d_gene: NA; v_gene: TRBV4-3; abundance: NA; CDR3aa: CASSQDRFPGELFF; CDR3nt: TGCGCCAGCAGCCAAGATAGATTCCCCGGGGAGCTGTTTTTT
j_gene: TRBJ2-2; d_gene: NA; v_gene: TRBV20-1; abundance: NA; CDR3aa: CSVPIDGGNTGELFF; CDR3nt: TGCAGTGTACCCATCGACGGTGGGAACACCGGGGAGCTGTTTTTT
j_gene: TRBJ1-2; d_gene: NA; v_gene: TRBV4-3; abundance: few; CDR3aa: CASSQDLQGGFYGYTF; CDR3nt: TGCGCCAGCAGCCAAGATCTTCAGGGTGGATTCTATGGCTACACCTTC
j_gene: TRBJ2-2; d_gene: NA; v_gene: TRBV19; abundance: NA; CDR3aa: CASAPGLDADGELFF; CDR3nt: TGTGCCAGTGCTCCCGGACTGGACGCCGACGGGGAGCTGTTTTTT
j_gene: TRBJ2-3; d_gene: NA; v_gene: TRBV5-8; abundance: NA; CDR3aa: CASSPEGRATDTQYF; CDR3nt: TGTGCCAGCAGCCCTGAAGGCAGGGCTACAGATACGCAGTATTTT
j_gene: TRBJ1-1; d_gene: TRBD1; v_gene: TRBV6-1; abundance: NA; CDR3aa: CASLPSRRRTGDGAFF; CDR3nt: TGTGCCAGCCTCCCGTCACGGAGGAGGACAGGGGATGGAGCTTTCTTT
j_gene: TRBJ2-2; d_gene: TRBD2; v_gene: TRBV4-1; abundance: NA; CDR3aa: CASSLLTSGDDTGELFF; CDR3nt: TGCGCCAGCAGCCTATTGACTAGCGGGGACGACACCGGGGAGCTGTTTTTT
j_gene: TRBJ1-3; d_gene: NA; v_gene: TRBV5-5; abundance: NA; CDR3aa: CASSLFFPERSRNGNTIYF; CDR3nt: TGTGCCAGCAGCTTGTTCTTTCCTGAGAGATCAAGAAACGGAAACACCATATATTTT
j_gene: TRBJ2-1; d_gene: NA; v_gene: TRBV5-1; abundance: NA; CDR3aa: CASSLEYTSYNEQFF; CDR3nt: TGCGCCAGCAGCTTGGAGTACACCTCCTACAATGAGCAGTTCTTC
j_gene: TRBJ2-1; d_gene: NA; v_gene: TRBV6-5; abundance: few; CDR3aa: CASSYSTSEQFF; CDR3nt: TGTGCCAGCAGTTACTCTACAAGTGAGCAGTTCTTC
j_gene: TRBJ2-7; d_gene: TRBD1; v_gene: TRBV13; abundance: few; CDR3aa: CASSLSLTGGSYEQYF; CDR3nt: TGTGCCAGCAGCTTGAGCCTGACAGGGGGCTCCTACGAGCAGTACTTC
j_gene: TRBJ1-6; d_gene: TRBD1; v_gene: TRBV20-1; abundance: NA; CDR3aa: CSARAGTGAYNYNSPLHF; CDR3nt: TGCAGTGCTAGAGCCGGGACAGGGGCGTATAACTATAATTCACCCCTCCACTTT
j_gene: TRBJ1-6; d_gene: NA; v_gene: TRBV5-6; abundance: NA; CDR3aa: CASSTVDPYNSPLHF; CDR3nt: TGTGCCAGCAGCACCGTGGACCCATATAATTCACCCCTCCACTTT